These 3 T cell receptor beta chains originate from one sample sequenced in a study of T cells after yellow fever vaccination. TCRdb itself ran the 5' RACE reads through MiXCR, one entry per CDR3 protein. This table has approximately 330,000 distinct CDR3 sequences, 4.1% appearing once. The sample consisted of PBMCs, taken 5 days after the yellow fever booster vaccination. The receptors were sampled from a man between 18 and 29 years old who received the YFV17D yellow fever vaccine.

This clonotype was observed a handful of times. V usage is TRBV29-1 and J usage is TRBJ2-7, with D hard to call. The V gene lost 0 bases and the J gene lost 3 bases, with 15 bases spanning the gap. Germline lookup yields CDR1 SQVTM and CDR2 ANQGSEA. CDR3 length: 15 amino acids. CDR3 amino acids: CSVEDRVLTFYEQYV. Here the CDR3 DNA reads TGCAGCGTTGAAGATAGGGTCCTTACCTTCTACGAGCAGTACGTC.

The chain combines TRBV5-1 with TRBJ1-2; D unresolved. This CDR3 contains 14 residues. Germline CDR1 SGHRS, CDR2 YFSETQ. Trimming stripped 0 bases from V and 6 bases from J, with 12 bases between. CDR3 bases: TGCGCCAGCAGCTTGGGGGAGTGGGGTGATGGCTACACCTTC. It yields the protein CASSLGEWGDGYTF.

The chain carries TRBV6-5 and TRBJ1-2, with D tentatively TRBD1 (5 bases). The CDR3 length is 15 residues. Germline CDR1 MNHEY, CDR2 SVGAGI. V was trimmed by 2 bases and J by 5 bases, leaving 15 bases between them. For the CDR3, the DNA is TGTGCCAGCAGTTACGGGGGTCAGGGCCTATATGGCTACACCTTC. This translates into CASSYGGQGLYGYTF.